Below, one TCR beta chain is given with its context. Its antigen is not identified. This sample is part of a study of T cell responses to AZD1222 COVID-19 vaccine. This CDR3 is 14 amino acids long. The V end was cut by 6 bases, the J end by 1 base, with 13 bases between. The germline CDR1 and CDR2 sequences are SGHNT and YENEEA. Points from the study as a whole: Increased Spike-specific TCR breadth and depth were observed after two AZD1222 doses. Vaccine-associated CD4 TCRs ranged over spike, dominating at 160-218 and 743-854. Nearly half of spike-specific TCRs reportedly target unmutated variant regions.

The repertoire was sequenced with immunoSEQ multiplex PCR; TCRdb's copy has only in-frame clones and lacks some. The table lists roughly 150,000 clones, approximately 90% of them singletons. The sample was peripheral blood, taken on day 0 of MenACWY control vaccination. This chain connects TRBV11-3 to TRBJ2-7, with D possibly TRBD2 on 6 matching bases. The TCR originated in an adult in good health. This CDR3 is CASSLDAGSYEQYF. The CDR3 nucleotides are TGTGCCAGCAGTTTGGATGCGGGGTCCTACGAGCAGTACTTC. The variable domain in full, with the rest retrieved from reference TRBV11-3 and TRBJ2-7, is EAGVVQSPRYKIIEKKQPVAFWCNPISGHNTLYWYLQNLGQGPELLIRYENEEAVDDSQLPKDRFSAERLKGVDSTLKIQPAELGDSAVYLCASSLDAGSYEQYFGPGTRLTVT.